This note documents a single TCR beta chain sequence. TCRdb reanalysed the RT-PCR reads using MiXCR and keeps one entry per CDR3 protein. In the table there are around 470,000 distinct CDR3 sequences, 6.5% to 8% of which are singletons. The sample belongs to a study of response to subunit inactivated influenza vaccine. The sample here was PBMCs from blood, taken 23 months after vaccination. The clonotype comes from a man aged 45-69 years who received an inactivated influenza vaccine.

The CDR3 spells CASSSSGTSAYEQYF. CDR3 in DNA: TGTGCCAGCAGTAGCTCCGGGACTAGTGCCTACGAGCAGTACTTC. This rearrangement joins TRBV28 to TRBJ2-7, with TRBD2 matching over 8 bases. This CDR3 region has 15 residues. Germline V gives CDR1 MDHEN, CDR2 SYDVKM. V was pared by 5 bases and J by 2 bases, with 8 bases of the junction left unmatched.